The 28 T cell receptor beta chains below were found in one sample sequenced in a study of neoadjuvant anti-PD-1 for oral cavity cancer. TCRdb's table, derived via immunoSEQ multiplex PCR, lists solely in-frame clones and lacks some. This sample yields around 81,000 clones, of which roughly four fifths are seen a single time; 3.1% belongs to the top ten. This specimen was PBMCs, taken before nivolumab (anti-PD-1) treatment. The source of these receptors is a person aged 35 to 85 with oral cavity squamous cell carcinoma.

The gene calls are TRBV13 and TRBJ2-5; TRBD2 matches 12 bases. CDR1 is PRHDT and CDR2 is FYEKMQ in the germline V gene (reference sequence). The CDR3 totals 15 residues. Germline trimming cut 4 bases from V and 5 bases from J; bases unmatched to any gene: 5. CDR3: CASSWLAGGWETQYF. The CDR3 bases are TGTGCCAGCAGCTGGCTAGCGGGAGGGTGGGAGACCCAGTACTTC. The entire variable domain, with the rest obtained from reference TRBV13 and TRBJ2-5, is as follows: AAGVIQSPRHLIKEKRETATLKCYPIPRHDTVYWYQQGPGQDPQFLISFYEKMQSDKGSIPDRFSAQQFSDYHSELNMSSLELGDSALYFCASSWLAGGWETQYFGPGTRLLVL.

The sample holds one count of this clone. The chain recombines TRBV5-1 with TRBJ2-2; 8 positions agree with TRBD2. Germline V gene data show CDR1 as SGHRS and CDR2 as YFSETQ. The junction had 17 bases not matched to a gene; V was cut back by 4 bases and J by 6 bases. The CDR3 totals 18 residues. CDR3 sequence (DNA): TGCGCCAGCAGCAGGTCTGAGGCGGGAGGCAGAAGGGCCGGGGAGCTGTTTTTT. Its protein is CASSRSEAGGRRAGELFF. Supplemented by reference TRBV5-1 and TRBJ2-2, the full variable domain reads KAGVTQTPRYLIKTRGQQVTLSCSPISGHRSVSWYQQTPGQGLQFLFEYFSETQRNKGNFPGRFSGRQFSNSRSEMNVSTLELGDSALYLCASSRSEAGGRRAGELFFGEGSRLTVL.

The rearrangement links TRBV21-1 to TRBJ1-5. TRBV21-1 is recorded as a pseudogene. This CDR3 spans 15 amino acids. CDR3 coding DNA: TGTGCCAGCAGCCCAAGGTTGAATGGCAATCAGCCCCAGCATTTT. The encoded protein is CASSPRLNGNQPQHF.

The rearrangement uses TRBV19 and TRBJ2-3; D unclear. The CDR3 is 15 amino acids. In germline, CDR1 is LNHDA, CDR2 SQIVND (reference sequence). Trimming removed 5 bases at V and 0 bases at J, with 12 bases between. The CDR3 protein is CASSFGGTSTDTQYF. The CDR3 nucleotides read TGTGCCAGTAGTTTTGGCGGAACTAGCACAGATACGCAGTATTTT.

The chain combines TRBV5-1 with TRBJ2-3, with D possibly TRBD1 on 6 matching bases. CDR1 is SGHRS and CDR2 is YFSETQ in the germline V gene. Trimming cost V 5 bases and J 2 bases, with 15 bases left between them. The CDR3 contains 15 residues. The CDR3 DNA sequence: TGCGCCAGCAGTCCGGGCAGGGGAACCACAGATACGCAGTATTTT. Translation: CASSPGRGTTDTQYF.

This clone was seen once. The chain combines TRBV14 with TRBJ2-6; no reliable D call. Trimming took 0 bases from V and 6 from J, leaving 9 bases between them. CDR1 and CDR2 (germline): SGHDN, FVKESK. This CDR3 has 15 amino acids. CDR3 loop: CASSQDQVPANVLTF. In DNA form, the CDR3 reads TGTGCCAGCAGCCAAGATCAGGTCCCGGCCAACGTCCTGACTTTC.

In nucleotides, the CDR3 is TGTGCCAGCAGGCCGGACAGGGGAGGGGATGGCTACACCTTC. Translated: CASRPDRGGDGYTF. The rearrangement joins TRBV6-5 to TRBJ1-2; 9 nucleotides agree with TRBD1. The germline V gene encodes CDR1 MNHEY and CDR2 SVGAGI. This CDR3 contains 14 residues. Germline trimming cut 6 bases from V and 6 bases from J; bases unmatched to any gene: 8.

The chain combines TRBV6-5 with TRBJ2-7, with D tentatively TRBD2 (5 bases). The CDR3 is made up of 12 amino acids. The V end lost 6 bases, the J end lost 3 bases, and 9 bases lay between the germline ends. Per the germline V gene, CDR1 is MNHEY and CDR2 is SVGAGI. This CDR3 is CASRRAGYEQYF. DNA of the CDR3: TGTGCCAGCAGGAGGGCCGGCTACGAGCAGTACTTC.

The V call is TRBV5-1, the J call TRBJ1-1; D remains unclear. Germline loops: CDR1 SGHRS, CDR2 YFSETQ. The CDR3 has 12 residues. V was trimmed by 5 bases and J by 1 base, leaving 6 bases between them. The CDR3 sequence is CASRRANTEAFF. Written as DNA, the CDR3 is TGCGCCAGCAGGCGAGCGAACACTGAAGCTTTCTTT.

This chain uses TRBV5-4 with TRBJ1-1; D is ambiguous. This CDR3 has 16 residues. V was cut by 4 bases and J by 3 bases, with 19 bases left in between. Germline V gives CDR1 SGHNT, CDR2 YYREEE (reference sequence). The CDR3 nucleotides are TGTGCCAGCAGCACCTATGGGGTCCCCGGGGACACTGAAGCTTTCTTT. Translated: CASSTYGVPGDTEAFF.

V and J are TRBV6-5 and TRBJ2-2; either TRBD1 or TRBD2 may supply D (6 bases each). Trimming shortened V by 6 bases and J by 2 bases, and 13 bases separated the two germline ends. Germline values: CDR1 MNHEY, CDR2 SVGAGI. The CDR3 sequence is 15 residues long. CDR3 sequence: CASRGGTRNTGELFF. CDR3 DNA sequence: TGTGCCAGCAGAGGCGGGACACGAAACACCGGGGAGCTGTTTTTT.

The chain employs TRBV6-5 and TRBJ1-2; 11 bases align to TRBD1. Germline values: CDR1 MNHEY, CDR2 SVGAGI. The CDR3 runs 14 residues. With 6 bases clipped from V and 8 bases from J, the junction kept 8 bases outside the gene matches. The CDR3 region has the DNA TGTGCCAGCAGGGGGACAGGGGGAAGATTCGGCTACACCTTC. Translated, it gives CASRGTGGRFGYTF.

This rearrangement joins TRBV19 to TRBJ2-1, with 13 nucleotides matching TRBD2. The CDR3 length is 15 residues. The J segment lost 9 bases and the V segment lost 3 bases, leaving 5 bases of the junction unmatched. Germline V gene sequence: CDR1 LNHDA, CDR2 SQIVND (reference sequence). The CDR3 nucleotides read TGTGCCAGTAGTATTCAACTAGCGGGAGGGGCTGAGCAGTTCTTC. Protein sequence: CASSIQLAGGAEQFF.

The rearrangement joins TRBV7-8 to TRBJ2-2; TRBD1 matches 7 bases. J gave up 9 bases and V 5 bases, and 9 bases lay outside the gene matches. Per the germline V gene, CDR1 is SGHVS and CDR2 is FQNEAQ. CDR3 length: 14 amino acids. The CDR3 DNA reads TGTGCCAGCAGCACCGGGACAGCACTGTGGGAGCTGTTTTTT. Translating gives CASSTGTALWELFF.

This chain connects TRBV6-5 to TRBJ2-5; D is undetermined. Germline CDR1 MNHEY, CDR2 SVGAGI. CDR3 length: 13 residues. V shed 6 bases and J shed 3 bases, with 11 bases lying between them. The CDR3 reads CASSNSPKETQYF. The CDR3 DNA reads TGTGCCAGCAGCAACTCGCCTAAAGAGACCCAGTACTTC.

CDR3 in DNA: TGTGCCAGCAGTCACCGCCTAGCCCGTGAGCAGTTCTTC. Translation gives CASSHRLAREQFF. The chain joins TRBV28 to TRBJ2-1; tentative D call: TRBD2 (5 bases). The germline V and J ends were trimmed by 5 bases and 9 bases, with 14 bases remaining between them. Germline lookup yields CDR1 MDHEN and CDR2 SYDVKM. The CDR3 has 13 amino acids.

The chain employs TRBV2 and TRBJ2-7; no clear D gene. Germline CDR1 SNHLY, CDR2 FYNNEI. V was cut by 1 base and J by 2 bases, with 12 bases left in between. The CDR3 length is 15 residues. The CDR3 loop is CASSEGTSGTYEQYF. The CDR3 DNA sequence: TGTGCCAGCAGTGAAGGCACCTCAGGAACCTACGAGCAGTACTTC.

This sequence joins TRBV5-5 and TRBJ1-2; D unresolved. The germline V and J ends were trimmed by 6 bases and 2 bases, with 17 bases remaining between them. The CDR3 consists of 15 residues. Germline CDR1 reads SGHKS; CDR2 reads YYEKEE (reference sequence). CDR3 protein: CASTPGSSGNYGYTF. CDR3 DNA: TGTGCCAGCACCCCTGGGAGCAGCGGGAACTATGGCTACACCTTC.

This clone was picked up a small number of times. V and J are TRBV11-2 and TRBJ2-7; 8 bases are shared with TRBD2. Germline V gene data show CDR1 as SGHAT and CDR2 as FQNNGV. The CDR3 has 15 amino acids. V was pared by 3 bases and J by 3 bases, with 7 bases of the junction left unmatched. The CDR3 DNA follows: TGTGCCAGCAGCTTCCCCACGGGGGGGGACTACGAGCAGTACTTC. Its protein product is CASSFPTGGDYEQYF.

This sequence joins TRBV5-1 and TRBJ2-5; possible D gene TRBD2, 6 bases. CDR1 and CDR2 (germline): SGHRS, YFSETQ. V gave up 3 bases and J gave up 3 bases, with 9 bases separating them. The CDR3 loop spans 13 amino acids. The CDR3 spells CASSYGGEETQYF. CDR3 in DNA: TGCGCCAGCAGCTATGGAGGGGAAGAGACCCAGTACTTC.

The chain combines TRBV7-9 with TRBJ2-7; D ambiguous. CDR3 length: 11 residues. The germline CDR1 and CDR2 sequences are SEHNR and FQNEAQ (reference sequence). The V gene lost 3 bases and the J gene lost 7 bases, with 7 bases spanning the gap. DNA of the CDR3: TGTGCCAGCAGCTTCCCTGGGGAGCAGTACTTC. Protein: CASSFPGEQYF.

The V and J genes are TRBV6-1 and TRBJ1-2; D is uncertain. Trimming shortened V by 6 bases and J by 9 bases, and 17 bases separated the two germline ends. There are 13 residues in the CDR3. Germline CDR1 is MNHNS and CDR2 is SASEGT. The CDR3 reads CASRASQYGSYTF. The CDR3 nucleotides read TGTGCCAGCAGGGCCAGTCAGTATGGCAGCTACACCTTC.

The chain links TRBV5-5 to TRBJ2-1, with 7 bases matching TRBD1. Germline-derived CDR1 and CDR2 are SGHKS and YYEKEE (reference sequence). The length of the CDR3 is 16 residues. V shed 5 bases, J shed 1 base, and the junction held 9 bases outside the gene matches. The CDR3 spells CASSFTLRGSYNEQFF. Here the CDR3 DNA reads TGTGCCAGCAGTTTCACCCTCAGGGGGTCCTACAATGAGCAGTTCTTC.

The chain is built from TRBV27 and TRBJ2-6; unclear D gene. Between the trimmed V and J ends, which lost 6 bases and 0 bases, there was a span of 12 bases. Germline V gene data show CDR1 as MNHEY and CDR2 as SMNVEV (reference sequence). The CDR3 is made up of 16 amino acids. The CDR3 DNA reads as TGTGCCAGCAGCCACTACAGTACCTCTGGGGCCAACGTCCTGACTTTC. Its translation: CASSHYSTSGANVLTF.

The CDR3 protein is CASSELAGGTYNEQFF. Here the CDR3 DNA reads TGTGCCAGCAGTGAACTAGCGGGGGGAACCTACAATGAGCAGTTCTTC. The chain is built from TRBV28 and TRBJ2-1, with 12 bases that match TRBD2. The CDR3 runs to 16 residues. The germline V gene has CDR1 MDHEN and CDR2 SYDVKM. Trimming at V came to 5 bases and at J to 2 bases, leaving 4 bases not matched to a gene.

This clone appeared once. V gene TRBV15 combines with J gene TRBJ1-1; tentatively, D is TRBD1 (5 bases). This CDR3 is built from 17 residues. Between the trimmed V and J ends, which lost 3 bases and 2 bases, there was a span of 19 bases. Germline CDR1 is LNHNV and CDR2 is YYDKDF (reference sequence). The CDR3 region is CATSSDGWGGLNTEAFF. The CDR3 region has the DNA TGTGCCACCAGCAGCGATGGGTGGGGGGGATTAAACACTGAAGCTTTCTTT. The variable domain in full, completed from reference TRBV15 and TRBJ1-1, reads DAMVIQNPRYQVTQFGKPVTLSCSQTLNHNVMYWYQQKSSQAPKLLFHYYDKDFNNEADTPDNFQSRRPNTSFCFLDIRSPGLGDTAMYLCATSSDGWGGLNTEAFFGQGTRLTVV.

The chain combines TRBV7-9 with TRBJ2-5, with unresolved D. There are 15 residues in the CDR3. Germline assignment: CDR1 SEHNR and CDR2 FQNEAQ (reference sequence). V was cut by 5 bases and J by 5 bases, with 18 bases left in between. The CDR3 sequence: CASSQGRSSGETQYF. The CDR3 DNA follows: TGTGCCAGCAGCCAAGGCAGGTCGTCTGGGGAGACCCAGTACTTC. The full variable domain, completed using reference TRBV7-9 and TRBJ2-5, is DTGVSQNPRHKITKRGQNVTFRCDPISEHNRLYWYRQTLGQGPEFLTYFQNEAQLEKSRLLSDRFSAERPKGSFSTLEIQRTEQGDSAMYLCASSQGRSSGETQYFGPGTRLLVL.

The chain employs TRBV11-2 and TRBJ1-1; D is possibly TRBD1 (5 bases). Trimming took off 4 bases at V and 5 bases at J, with 14 bases between the two ends. Germline CDR1 and CDR2: SGHAT and FQNNGV. There are 14 residues in the CDR3. CDR3 protein: CASSSSSGRTEAFF. The CDR3 DNA follows: TGTGCCAGCAGCTCCTCTTCAGGGCGAACTGAAGCTTTCTTT.